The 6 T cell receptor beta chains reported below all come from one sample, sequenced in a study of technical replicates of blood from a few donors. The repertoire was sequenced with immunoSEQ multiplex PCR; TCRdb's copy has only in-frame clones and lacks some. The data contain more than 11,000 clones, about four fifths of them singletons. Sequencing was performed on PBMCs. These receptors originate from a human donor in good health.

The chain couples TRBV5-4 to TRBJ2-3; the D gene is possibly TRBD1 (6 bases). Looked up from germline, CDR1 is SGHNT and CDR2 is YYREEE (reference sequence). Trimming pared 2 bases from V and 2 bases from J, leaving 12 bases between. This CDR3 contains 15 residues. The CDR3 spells CASSFGTSFTDTQYF. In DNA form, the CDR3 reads TGTGCCAGCAGCTTCGGGACATCCTTCACAGATACGCAGTATTTT.

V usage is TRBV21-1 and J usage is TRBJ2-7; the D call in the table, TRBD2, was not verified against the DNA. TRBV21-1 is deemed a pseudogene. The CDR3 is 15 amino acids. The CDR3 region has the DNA TGTGCCAGCAGCCCGCTAGCGGGAGGGCCGTACGAGCAGTACTTC. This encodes CASSPLAGGPYEQYF.

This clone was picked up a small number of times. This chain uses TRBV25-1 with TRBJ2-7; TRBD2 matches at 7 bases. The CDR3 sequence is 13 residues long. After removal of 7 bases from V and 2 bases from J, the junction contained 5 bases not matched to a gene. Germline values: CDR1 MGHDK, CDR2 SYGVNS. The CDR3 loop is CASIGEGTYEQYF. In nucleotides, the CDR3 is TGTGCCAGCATCGGGGAGGGTACCTACGAGCAGTACTTC.

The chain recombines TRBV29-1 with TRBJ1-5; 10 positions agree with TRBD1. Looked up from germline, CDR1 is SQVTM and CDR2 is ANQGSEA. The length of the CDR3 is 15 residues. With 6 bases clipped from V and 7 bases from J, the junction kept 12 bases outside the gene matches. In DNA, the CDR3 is TGCAGCGTCGTAGGGGGGACAGGGGAAAGCCAGCCCCAGCATTTT. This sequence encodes CSVVGGTGESQPQHF. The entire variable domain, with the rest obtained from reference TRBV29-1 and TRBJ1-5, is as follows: SAVISQKPSRDICQRGTSLTIQCQVDSQVTMMFWYRQQPGQSLTLIATANQGSEATYESGFVIDKFPISRPNLTFSTLTVSNMSPEDSSIYLCSVVGGTGESQPQHFGDGTRLSIL.

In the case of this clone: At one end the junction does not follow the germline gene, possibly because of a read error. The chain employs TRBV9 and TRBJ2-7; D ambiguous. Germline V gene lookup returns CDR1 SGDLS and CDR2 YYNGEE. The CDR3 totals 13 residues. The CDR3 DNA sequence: TGTGCCAGCAGCGTAGCTACCTCCCACGAGCAGTACTTC. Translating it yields CASSVATSHEQYF.

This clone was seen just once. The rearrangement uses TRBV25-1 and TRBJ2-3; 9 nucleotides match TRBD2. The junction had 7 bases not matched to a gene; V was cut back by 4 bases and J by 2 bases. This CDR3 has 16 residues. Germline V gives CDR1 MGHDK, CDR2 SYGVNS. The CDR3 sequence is CASSALLAGDTDTQYF. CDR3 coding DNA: TGTGCCAGCAGTGCCTTATTAGCGGGGGACACAGATACGCAGTATTTT. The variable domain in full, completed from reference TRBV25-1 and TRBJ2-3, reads EADIYQTPRYLVIGTGKKITLECSQTMGHDKMYWYQQDPGMELHLIHYSYGVNSTEKGDLSSESTVSRIRTEHFPLTLESARPSHTSQYLCASSALLAGDTDTQYFGPGTRLTVL.